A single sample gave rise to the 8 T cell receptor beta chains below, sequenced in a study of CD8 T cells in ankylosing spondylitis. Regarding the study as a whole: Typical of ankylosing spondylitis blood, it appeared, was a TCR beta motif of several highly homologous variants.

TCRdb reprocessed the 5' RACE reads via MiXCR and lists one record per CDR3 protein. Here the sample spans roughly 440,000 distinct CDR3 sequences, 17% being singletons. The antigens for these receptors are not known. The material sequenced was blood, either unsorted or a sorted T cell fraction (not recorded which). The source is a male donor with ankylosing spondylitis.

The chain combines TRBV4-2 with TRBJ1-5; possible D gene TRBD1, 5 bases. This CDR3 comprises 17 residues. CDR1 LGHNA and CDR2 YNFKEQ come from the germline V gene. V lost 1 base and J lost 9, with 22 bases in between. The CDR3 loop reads CASSQVGTGTPDRPQHF. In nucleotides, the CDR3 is TGTGCCAGCAGCCAAGTCGGGACCGGGACTCCCGATCGGCCCCAGCATTTT.

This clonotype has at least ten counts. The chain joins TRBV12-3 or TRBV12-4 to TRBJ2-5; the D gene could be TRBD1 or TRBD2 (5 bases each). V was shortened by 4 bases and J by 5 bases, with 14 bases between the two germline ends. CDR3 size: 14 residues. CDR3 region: CASSSRDPGETQYF. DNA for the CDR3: TGTGCCAGCAGTTCCCGGGACCCAGGGGAGACCCAGTACTTC.

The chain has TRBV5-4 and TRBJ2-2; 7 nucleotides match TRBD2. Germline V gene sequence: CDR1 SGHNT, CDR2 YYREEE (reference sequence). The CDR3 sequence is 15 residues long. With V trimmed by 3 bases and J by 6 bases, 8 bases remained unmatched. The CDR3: CASSSVGLDAGELFF. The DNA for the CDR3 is TGTGCCAGCAGCTCCGTAGGACTAGACGCCGGGGAGCTGTTTTTT.

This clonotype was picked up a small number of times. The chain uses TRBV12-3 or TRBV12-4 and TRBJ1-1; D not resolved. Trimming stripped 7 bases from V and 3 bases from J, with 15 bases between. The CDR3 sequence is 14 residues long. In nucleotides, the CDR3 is TGTGCCAGCACCCGGGGAGGCCAACACACTGAAGCTTTCTTT. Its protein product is CASTRGGQHTEAFF.

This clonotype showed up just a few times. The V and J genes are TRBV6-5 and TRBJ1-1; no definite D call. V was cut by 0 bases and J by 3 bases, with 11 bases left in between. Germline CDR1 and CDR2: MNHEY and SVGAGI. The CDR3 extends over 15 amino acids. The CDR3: CASSYSIIRDTEAFF. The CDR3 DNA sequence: TGTGCCAGCAGTTACTCGATTATTCGGGACACTGAAGCTTTCTTT.

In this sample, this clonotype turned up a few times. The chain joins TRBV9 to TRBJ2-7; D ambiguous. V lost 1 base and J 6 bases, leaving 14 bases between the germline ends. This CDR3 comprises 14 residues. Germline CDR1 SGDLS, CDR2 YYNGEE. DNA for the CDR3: TGTGCCAGCAGCGTAAAGGTTGGGCCTGGCGAGCAGTACTTC. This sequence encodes CASSVKVGPGEQYF.

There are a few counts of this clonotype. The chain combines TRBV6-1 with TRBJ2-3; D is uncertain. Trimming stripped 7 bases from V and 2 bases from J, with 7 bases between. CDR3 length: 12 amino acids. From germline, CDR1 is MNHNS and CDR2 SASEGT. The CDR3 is CASMEITDTQYF. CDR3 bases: TGTGCCAGCATGGAAATCACAGATACGCAGTATTTT.

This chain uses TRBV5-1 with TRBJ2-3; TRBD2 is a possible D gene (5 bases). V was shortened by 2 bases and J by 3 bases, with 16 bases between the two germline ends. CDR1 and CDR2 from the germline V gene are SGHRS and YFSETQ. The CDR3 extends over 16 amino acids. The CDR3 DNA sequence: TGCGCCAGCAGCTTCAGGACCGGGATAGGTACAGATACGCAGTATTTT. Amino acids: CASSFRTGIGTDTQYF.